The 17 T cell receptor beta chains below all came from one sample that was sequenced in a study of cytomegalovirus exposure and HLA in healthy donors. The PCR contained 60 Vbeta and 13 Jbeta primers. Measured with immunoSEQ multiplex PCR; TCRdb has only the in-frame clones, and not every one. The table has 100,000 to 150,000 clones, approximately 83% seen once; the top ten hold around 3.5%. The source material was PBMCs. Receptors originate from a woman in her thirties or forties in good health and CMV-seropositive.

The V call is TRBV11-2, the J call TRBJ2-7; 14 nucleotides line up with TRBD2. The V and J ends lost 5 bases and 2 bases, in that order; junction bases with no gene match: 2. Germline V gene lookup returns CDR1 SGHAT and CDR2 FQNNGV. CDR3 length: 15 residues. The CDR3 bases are TGTGCCAGCAGCCCGGGACTAGCGGGGGCCTACGAGCAGTACTTC. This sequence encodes CASSPGLAGAYEQYF. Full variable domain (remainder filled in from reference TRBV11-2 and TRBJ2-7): EAGVAQSPRYKIIEKRQSVAFWCNPISGHATLYWYQQILGQGPKLLIQFQNNGVVDDSQLPKDRFSAERLKGVDSTLKIQPAKLEDSAVYLCASSPGLAGAYEQYFGPGTRLTVT.

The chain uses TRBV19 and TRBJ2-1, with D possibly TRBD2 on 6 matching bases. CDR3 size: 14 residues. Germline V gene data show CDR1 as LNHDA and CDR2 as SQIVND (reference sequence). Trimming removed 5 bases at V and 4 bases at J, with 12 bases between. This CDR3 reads CASSQAGIYNEQFF. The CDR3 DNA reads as TGTGCCAGTAGTCAGGCGGGGATTTACAATGAGCAGTTCTTC.

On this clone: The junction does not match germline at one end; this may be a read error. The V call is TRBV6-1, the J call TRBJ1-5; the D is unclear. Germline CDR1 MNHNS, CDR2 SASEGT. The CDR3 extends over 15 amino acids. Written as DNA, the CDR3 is TGTGCCAGCAGAGAAGGCCCGGGAAGCAATCAGCCCCAGCATTTT. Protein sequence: CASREGPGSNQPQHF.

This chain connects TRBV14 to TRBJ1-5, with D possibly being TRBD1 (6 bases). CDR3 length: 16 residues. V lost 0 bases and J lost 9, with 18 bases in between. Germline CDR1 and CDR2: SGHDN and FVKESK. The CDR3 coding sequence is TGTGCCAGCAGCCAAGACGGACAGCAACGGAAGCGGCCCCAGCATTTT. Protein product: CASSQDGQQRKRPQHF. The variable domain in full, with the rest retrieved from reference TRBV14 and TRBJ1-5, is EAGVTQFPSHSVIEKGQTVTLRCDPISGHDNLYWYRRVMGKEIKFLLHFVKESKQDESGMPNNRFLAERTGGTYSTLKVQPAELEDSGVYFCASSQDGQQRKRPQHFGDGTRLSIL.

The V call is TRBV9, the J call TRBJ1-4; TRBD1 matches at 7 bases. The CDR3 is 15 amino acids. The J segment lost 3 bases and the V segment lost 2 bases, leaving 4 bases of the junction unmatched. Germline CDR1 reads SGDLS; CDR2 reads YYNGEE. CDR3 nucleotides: TGTGCCAGCAGCGTTAGCGGACAGGCTAATGAAAAACTGTTTTTT. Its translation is CASSVSGQANEKLFF.

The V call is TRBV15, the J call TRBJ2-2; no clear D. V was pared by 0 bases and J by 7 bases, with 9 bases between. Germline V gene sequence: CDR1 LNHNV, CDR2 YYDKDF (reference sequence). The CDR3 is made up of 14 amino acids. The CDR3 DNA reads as TGTGCCACCAGCAGAGATCCCGAGGTCGGGGAGCTGTTTTTT. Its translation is CATSRDPEVGELFF.

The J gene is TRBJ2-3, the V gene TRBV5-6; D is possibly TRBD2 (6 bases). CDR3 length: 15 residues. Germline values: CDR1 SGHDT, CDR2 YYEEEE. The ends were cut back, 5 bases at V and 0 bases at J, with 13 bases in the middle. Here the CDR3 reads CASRRVGGSTDTQYF. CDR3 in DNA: TGTGCCAGCAGGCGAGTTGGGGGGAGCACAGATACGCAGTATTTT.

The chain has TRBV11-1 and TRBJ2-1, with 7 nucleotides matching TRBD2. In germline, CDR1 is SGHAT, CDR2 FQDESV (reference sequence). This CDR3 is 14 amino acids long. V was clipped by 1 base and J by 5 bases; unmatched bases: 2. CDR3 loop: CASSLERGDNEQFF. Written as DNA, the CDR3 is TGTGCCAGCAGCTTAGAGCGGGGTGACAATGAGCAGTTCTTC.

The CDR3: CASSLIEGAGNTEAFF. The CDR3 DNA reads as TGTGCCAGCTCACTTATAGAAGGGGCCGGGAACACTGAAGCTTTCTTT. The genes are TRBV18 and TRBJ1-1; tentative D call: TRBD1 (5 bases). The CDR3 has 16 residues. Trimming left V 4 bases short and J 1 base short, with 16 bases between. Germline loops: CDR1 KGHSH, CDR2 LQKENI. The variable domain in full, completed from reference TRBV18 and TRBJ1-1, reads NAGVMQNPRHLVRRRGQEARLRCSPMKGHSHVYWYRQLPEEGLKFMVYLQKENIIDESGMPKERFSAEFPKEGPSILRIQQVVRGDSAAYFCASSLIEGAGNTEAFFGQGTRLTVV.

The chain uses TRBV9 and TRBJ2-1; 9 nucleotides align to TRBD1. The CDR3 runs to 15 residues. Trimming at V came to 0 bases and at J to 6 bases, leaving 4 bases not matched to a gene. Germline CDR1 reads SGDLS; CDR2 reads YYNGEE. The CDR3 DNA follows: TGTGCCAGCAGCGTAGCGGGACAGGGTATCAATGAGCAGTTCTTC. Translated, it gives CASSVAGQGINEQFF.

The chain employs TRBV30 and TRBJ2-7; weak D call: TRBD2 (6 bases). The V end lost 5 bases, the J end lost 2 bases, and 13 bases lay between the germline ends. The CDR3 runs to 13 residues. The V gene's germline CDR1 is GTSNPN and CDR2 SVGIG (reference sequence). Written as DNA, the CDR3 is TGTGCCTGGGGTCGGAGGGTGCCCTACGAGCAGTACTTC. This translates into CAWGRRVPYEQYF.

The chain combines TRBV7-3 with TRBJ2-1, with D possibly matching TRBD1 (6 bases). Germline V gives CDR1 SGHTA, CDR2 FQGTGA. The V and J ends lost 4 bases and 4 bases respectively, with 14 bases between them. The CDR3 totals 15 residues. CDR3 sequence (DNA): TGTGCCAGCAGCTGGACAGATTCGGCATACAATGAGCAGTTCTTC. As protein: CASSWTDSAYNEQFF.

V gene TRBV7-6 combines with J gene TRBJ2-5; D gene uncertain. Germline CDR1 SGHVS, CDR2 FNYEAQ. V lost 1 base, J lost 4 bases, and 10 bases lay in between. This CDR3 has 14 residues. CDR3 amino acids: CASSLVPYRETQYF. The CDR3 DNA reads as TGTGCCAGCAGCTTAGTACCCTATCGAGAGACCCAGTACTTC.

The CDR3 coding sequence is TGCGCCAGCAGCGAGACCCTAGACCACGAGCAGTACTTC. Its protein is CASSETLDHEQYF. The rearrangement links TRBV5-1 to TRBJ2-7, with D unresolved. Germline V gene lookup returns CDR1 SGHRS and CDR2 YFSETQ. The CDR3 contains 13 residues. V lost 4 bases and J 5 bases, leaving 13 bases between the germline ends. The complete variable domain, with remaining parts taken from reference TRBV5-1 and TRBJ2-7, reads KAGVTQTPRYLIKTRGQQVTLSCSPISGHRSVSWYQQTPGQGLQFLFEYFSETQRNKGNFPGRFSGRQFSNSRSEMNVSTLELGDSALYLCASSETLDHEQYFGPGTRLTVT.

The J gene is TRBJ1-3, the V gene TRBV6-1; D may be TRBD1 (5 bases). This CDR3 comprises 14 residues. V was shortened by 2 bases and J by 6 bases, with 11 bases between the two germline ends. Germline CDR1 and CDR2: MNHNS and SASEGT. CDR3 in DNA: TGTGCCAGCAGTGAAACCAGGGTCTCAAACACCATATATTTT. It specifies CASSETRVSNTIYF.

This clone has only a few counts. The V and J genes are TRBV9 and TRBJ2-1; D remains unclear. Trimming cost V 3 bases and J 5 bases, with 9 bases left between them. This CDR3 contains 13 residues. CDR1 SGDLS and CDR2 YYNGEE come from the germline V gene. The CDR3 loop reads CASSGPGHNEQFF. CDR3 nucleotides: TGTGCCAGCAGCGGGCCGGGTCACAATGAGCAGTTCTTC. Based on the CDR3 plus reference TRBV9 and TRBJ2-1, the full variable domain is DSGVTQTPKHLITATGQRVTLRCSPRSGDLSVYWYQQSLDQGLQFLIQYYNGEERAKGNILERFSAQQFPDLHSELNLSSLELGDSALYFCASSGPGHNEQFFGPGTRLTVL.

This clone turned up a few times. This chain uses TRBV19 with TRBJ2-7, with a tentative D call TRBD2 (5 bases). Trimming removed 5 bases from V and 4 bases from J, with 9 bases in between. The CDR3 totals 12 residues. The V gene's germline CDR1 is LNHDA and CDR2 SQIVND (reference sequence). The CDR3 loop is CASSPGNYEQYF. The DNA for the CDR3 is TGTGCCAGTAGTCCCGGGAATTACGAGCAGTACTTC.